Only a few counts were recorded for the clone carrying this T cell receptor beta chain. Its antigen is still unknown. The CDR3 has 14 residues. V was clipped by 6 bases and J by 2 bases; unmatched bases: 3. Germline V gene lookup returns CDR1 MNHEY and CDR2 SMNVEV (reference sequence). The sample is drawn from a study of cytomegalovirus exposure and HLA in healthy donors. Overall study context: Among the approximately 380 donors who were genotyped, roughly 86% fell in the genetic ancestry cluster that is associated with self-reported Caucasian donors.

Notes on the study in general: Published work reported that the classifier diagnosed cytomegalovirus status with high specificity and sensitivity. Several of the most significant clusters appeared linked to common viral pathogens, based on a later analysis.

PCR used 60 Vbeta primers and 13 Jbeta primers. The table came from immunoSEQ multiplex PCR; TCRdb's copy has only in-frame clones and leaves some out. The repertoire holds just over 200,000 clones, with approximately 70% as singletons. This chain joins TRBV27 and TRBJ2-3; the match to TRBD1 covers 9 bases. The sequenced sample consisted of PBMCs. This clonotype was obtained from a man aged 40-49 years in good health and CMV-seropositive. The CDR3 is CASRDRGSTDTQYF. CDR3 coding DNA: TGTGCCAGCAGGGACAGGGGATCCACAGATACGCAGTATTTT.